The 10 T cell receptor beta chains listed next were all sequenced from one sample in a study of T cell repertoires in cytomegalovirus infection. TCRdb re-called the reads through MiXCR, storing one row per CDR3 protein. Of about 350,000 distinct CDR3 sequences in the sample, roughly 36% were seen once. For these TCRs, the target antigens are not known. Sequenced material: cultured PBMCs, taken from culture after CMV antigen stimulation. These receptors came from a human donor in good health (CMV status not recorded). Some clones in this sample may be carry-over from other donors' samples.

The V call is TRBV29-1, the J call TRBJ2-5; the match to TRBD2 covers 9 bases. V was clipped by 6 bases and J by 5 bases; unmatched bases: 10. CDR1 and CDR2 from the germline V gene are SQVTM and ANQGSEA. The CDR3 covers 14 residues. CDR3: CSVAIAGVWETQYF. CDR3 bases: TGCAGCGTAGCAATAGCGGGAGTCTGGGAGACCCAGTACTTC.

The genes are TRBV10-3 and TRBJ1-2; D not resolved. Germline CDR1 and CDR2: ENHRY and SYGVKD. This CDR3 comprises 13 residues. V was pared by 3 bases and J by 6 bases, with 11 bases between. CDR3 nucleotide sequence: TGTGCCATCAGTGACACCTGGAGGGATGGCTACACCTTC. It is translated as CAISDTWRDGYTF.

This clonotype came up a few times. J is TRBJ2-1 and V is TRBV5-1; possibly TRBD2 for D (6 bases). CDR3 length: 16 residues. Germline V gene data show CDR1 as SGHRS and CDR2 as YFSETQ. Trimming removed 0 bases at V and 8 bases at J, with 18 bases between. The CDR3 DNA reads TGCGCCAGCAGCTTGGAAGGGCGACTAGAAATCTATGAGCAGTTCTTC. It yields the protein CASSLEGRLEIYEQFF.

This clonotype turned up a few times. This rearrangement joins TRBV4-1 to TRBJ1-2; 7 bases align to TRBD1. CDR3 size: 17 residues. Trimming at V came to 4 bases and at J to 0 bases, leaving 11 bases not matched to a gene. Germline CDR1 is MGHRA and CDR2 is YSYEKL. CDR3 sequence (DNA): TGCGCCAGCAGCCCCCGGACAGGAGCTGGATCTAACTATGGCTACACCTTC. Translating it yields CASSPRTGAGSNYGYTF.

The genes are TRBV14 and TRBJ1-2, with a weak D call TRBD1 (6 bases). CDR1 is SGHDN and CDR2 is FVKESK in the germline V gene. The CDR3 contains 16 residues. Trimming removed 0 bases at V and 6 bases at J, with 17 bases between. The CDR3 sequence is CASSQDFAGGDHGYTF. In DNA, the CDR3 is TGTGCCAGCAGCCAAGATTTTGCGGGGGGCGACCATGGCTACACCTTC. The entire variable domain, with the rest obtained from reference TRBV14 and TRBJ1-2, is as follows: EAGVTQFPSHSVIEKGQTVTLRCDPISGHDNLYWYRRVMGKEIKFLLHFVKESKQDESGMPNNRFLAERTGGTYSTLKVQPAELEDSGVYFCASSQDFAGGDHGYTFGSGTRLTVV.

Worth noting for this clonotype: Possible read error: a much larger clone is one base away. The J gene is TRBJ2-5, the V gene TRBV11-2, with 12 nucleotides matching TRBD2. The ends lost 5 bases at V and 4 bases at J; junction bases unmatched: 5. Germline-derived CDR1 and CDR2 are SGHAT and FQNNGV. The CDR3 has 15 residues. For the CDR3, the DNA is TGTGCCAGCAGCCCCGGACTAGCGGGAATAGAGACCCAGTACTTC. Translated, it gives CASSPGLAGIETQYF.

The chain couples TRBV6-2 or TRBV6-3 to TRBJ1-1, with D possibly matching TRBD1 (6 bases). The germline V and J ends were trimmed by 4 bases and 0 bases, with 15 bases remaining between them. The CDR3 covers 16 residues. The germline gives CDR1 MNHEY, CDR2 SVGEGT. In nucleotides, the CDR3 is TGTGCCAGCAGTTCGGGGGCCTCTGCCATGAACACTGAAGCTTTCTTT. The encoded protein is CASSSGASAMNTEAFF.

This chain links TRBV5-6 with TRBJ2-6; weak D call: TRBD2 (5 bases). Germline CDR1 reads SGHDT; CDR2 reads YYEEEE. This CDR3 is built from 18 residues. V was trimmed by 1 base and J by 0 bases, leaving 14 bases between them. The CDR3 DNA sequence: TGTGCCAGCAGCTTGCCCGGGGAAAGGGCCTCTGGGGCCAACGTCCTGACTTTC. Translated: CASSLPGERASGANVLTF.

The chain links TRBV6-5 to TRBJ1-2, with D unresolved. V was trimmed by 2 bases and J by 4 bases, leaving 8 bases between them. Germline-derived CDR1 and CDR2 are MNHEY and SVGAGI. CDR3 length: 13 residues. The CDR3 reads CASSYRRFYGYTF. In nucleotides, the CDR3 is TGTGCCAGCAGTTACCGGCGGTTCTATGGCTACACCTTC.

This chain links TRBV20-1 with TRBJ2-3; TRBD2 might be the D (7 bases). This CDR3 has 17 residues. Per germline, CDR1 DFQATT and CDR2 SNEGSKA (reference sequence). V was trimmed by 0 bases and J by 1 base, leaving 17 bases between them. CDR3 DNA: TGCAGTGCTAGAGATAGGACCGGGCGGGGGCGCACAGATACGCAGTATTTT. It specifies CSARDRTGRGRTDTQYF.